A selection of T cell receptor beta chains follows, all from one sample in a study of immune evolution from preneoplasia to lung adenocarcinoma. The repertoire was sequenced with immunoSEQ multiplex PCR; TCRdb's copy has only in-frame clones and lacks some. The sample shows about 41,000 clones, roughly 80% of them seen only once. Sequencing was carried out using FFPE invasive lung adenocarcinoma tissue. Receptors were obtained from a person in their sixties with lung adenocarcinoma. The CDR3 runs from the conserved cysteine through the conserved F or W. D genes are given only for firm matches. A clone size is listed for some rows: how often the clone was seen (once, few, many), or a class if it is expanded.

D	J	size	V	DNA	CDR3
-	TRBJ1-5	-	TRBV7-2	TGTGCCAGCAGCAAGAGCCCAGGGGCGAATCAGCCCCAGCATTTT	CASSKSPGANQPQHF
TRBD2	TRBJ2-5	few	TRBV5-6	TGTGCCAGCAGCCGTTATAGCGGGAAGGGTCAAGAGACCCAGTACTTC	CASSRYSGKGQETQYF
-	TRBJ2-2	-	TRBV4-2	TGTGCCAGCAGCCAAGATACAAGACCGACCGGGGAGCTGTTTTTT	CASSQDTRPTGELFF
TRBD1	TRBJ1-2	-	TRBV10-2	TGCGCCAGCAGTGAAGCACAGGGGGTGGATGGCTACACCTTC	CASSEAQGVDGYTF
-	TRBJ2-5	-	TRBV7-8	TGTGCCAGCAGCTTGGGGGCAGGTTCCAAGGACTTC	CASSLGAGSKDF
-	TRBJ1-5	few	TRBV2	TGTGCCAGCAGTGTCGGGGATATTCAGCCCCAGCATTTT	CASSVGDIQPQHF
TRBD2	TRBJ2-2	-	TRBV19	TGTGCCAGTAGTATGAGGACTAGCGGGAGGCCGAACACCGGGGAGCTGTTTTTT	CASSMRTSGRPNTGELFF
TRBD1	TRBJ2-7	-	TRBV5-4	TGTGCCAGCAGCCGGGACAGTGGCTCCTACGAGCAGTACTTC	CASSRDSGSYEQYF
-	TRBJ2-5	few	TRBV6-4	TGTGCCAGCAGCGTCAATGGGGGCGGATTAGAGACCCAGTACTTC	CASSVNGGGLETQYF
-	TRBJ2-2	-	TRBV9	TGTGCCAGCAGCGTAAGTGGGAGAGGCGGGGAGCTGTTTTTT	CASSVSGRGGELFF
-	TRBJ2-1	once	TRBV29-1	TGCAGCGGAGGGGTGAGCTCCTACAATGAGCAGTTCTTC	CSGGVSSYNEQFF
TRBD1	TRBJ1-4	-	TRBV28	TGTGCCAGCAGCACCCAACAGGGGGCTAATGAAAAACTGTTTTTT	CASSTQQGANEKLFF
-	TRBJ1-1	-	TRBV5-5	TGTGCCAGCAGCTTTTCCCCGGTGCCTGAAGCTTTCTTT	CASSFSPVPEAFF
-	TRBJ2-5	-	TRBV11-2	TGTGCCAGCAGCTTAGTTCAGGTTCCGGAGACCCAGTACTTC	CASSLVQVPETQYF
-	TRBJ2-3	-	TRBV7-2	TGTGCCAGCAGCTCTAACAGGGTGGGGGATACGCAGTATTTT	CASSSNRVGDTQYF
-	TRBJ2-7	-	TRBV7-3	TGTGCCAGCAGCTCCCAAGGGAGATCCTACGAGCAGTACTTC	CASSSQGRSYEQYF
-	TRBJ1-4	-	TRBV19	TGTGCCAGTAGTCGAGGGGGAGGTGAAAAACTGTTTTTT	CASSRGGGEKLFF
TRBD1	TRBJ2-2	-	TRBV10-3	TGTGCCATCAGGGACCCGGACAGGGGGTTAAACACCGGGGAGCTGTTTTTT	CAIRDPDRGLNTGELFF
TRBD1	TRBJ1-1	-	TRBV29-1	TGCAGCGCCACGACAGGGAGTGTTACTGAAGCTTTCTTT	CSATTGSVTEAFF
TRBD1	TRBJ1-1	-	TRBV11-2	TGTGCCAGCAGCACCCGGGACAGGGGGTGGAACACTGAAGCTTTCTTT	CASSTRDRGWNTEAFF
TRBD1	TRBJ1-1	-	TRBV4-2	TGTGCCAGCAGCCCCCAGGGGGAAACTGAAGCTTTCTTT	CASSPQGETEAFF
TRBD1	TRBJ2-7	many	TRBV5-6	TGTGCCAGCAGCTACTCCCCCGGACAGGGGTACGAGCAGTACTTC	CASSYSPGQGYEQYF
-	TRBJ1-1	once	TRBV7-8	TGTGCCAGCAGCTTTTTGGGGGCCGACACTGAAGCTTTCTTT	CASSFLGADTEAFF
-	TRBJ2-7	few	TRBV7-2	TGTGCCAGCAGCTTAGGCCCAGTCAGGAGCTCCTACGAGCAGTACTTC	CASSLGPVRSSYEQYF
-	TRBJ1-2	-	TRBV9	TGTGCCAGCAGCGTAGGGGGCGACTATGGCTACACCTTC	CASSVGGDYGYTF
TRBD1	TRBJ1-5	-	TRBV6-1	TGTGCCAGCACCCTGGACAGGAATCAGCCCCAGCATTTT	CASTLDRNQPQHF
-	TRBJ1-2	-	TRBV11-2	TGTGCCAGCAGCTTAGGACAGAATCATGGCTACACCTTC	CASSLGQNHGYTF
-	TRBJ2-1	-	TRBV9	TGTGCCAGCAGCCCCATGGGGGGAAGCTCCTACAATGAGCAGTTCTTC	CASSPMGGSSYNEQFF
-	TRBJ2-1	-	TRBV7-9	TGTGCCACCCAAAGCCTCAATGAGCAGTTCTTC	CATQSLNEQFF
TRBD1	TRBJ2-3	-	TRBV15	TGTGCCACCAGCAGAGGATCGACAGGGAGAACAGATACGCAGTATTTT	CATSRGSTGRTDTQYF
-	TRBJ2-6	-	TRBV6-1	TGTGCCAGCAGTGAATCTCCCCTCTCTGGGGCCAACGTCCTGACTTTC	CASSESPLSGANVLTF
-	TRBJ2-2	-	TRBV7-6	TGTGCCAGCAGCCCAGGGGTAGACGGAGATGGGACCGGGGAGCTGTTTTTT	CASSPGVDGDGTGELFF
-	TRBJ1-4	-	TRBV11-2	TGTGCCAGCAGCTTAGAGTATCCGTCTAATGAAAAACTGTTTTTT	CASSLEYPSNEKLFF
TRBD1	TRBJ1-5	-	TRBV27	TGTGCCAGCAGTTCCCCGACAGGGGGACGCAATCAGCCCCAGCATTTT	CASSSPTGGRNQPQHF
-	TRBJ2-3	-	TRBV9	TGTGCCAGCAGCGTTTCGGGTAGGGTCACAGATACGCAGTATTTT	CASSVSGRVTDTQYF
-	TRBJ2-5	-	TRBV7-2	TGTGCCAGCAGCTTAGGGCCCGCCCGGGGAGAGACCCAGTACTTC	CASSLGPARGETQYF
TRBD2	TRBJ2-7	few	TRBV5-1	TGCGCCAGCCGGGCGGGAGAAGTCGGCGAGCAGTACTTC	CASRAGEVGEQYF
-	TRBJ2-3	-	TRBV5-1	TGCGCCAGCAGCTTGAAAGAGACAGCAGATACGCAGTATTTT	CASSLKETADTQYF
-	TRBJ2-3	-	TRBV7-9	TGTGCCAGCAGCTTAGCACGCGGGCTCACAGATACGCAGTATTTT	CASSLARGLTDTQYF
-	TRBJ2-7	-	TRBV28	TGTGCCAGCAGTTTTACTCCGGACAGCCAGACCTACGAGCAGTACTTC	CASSFTPDSQTYEQYF
-	TRBJ1-1	few	TRBV7-8	TGTGCCAGCAGCTACGGACGGTACACTGAAGCTTTCTTT	CASSYGRYTEAFF
-	TRBJ2-1	-	TRBV5-1	TGCGCCAGCAGCTTATTGGCGGCGACAGTCAACAATGAGCAGTTCTTC	CASSLLAATVNNEQFF
TRBD2	TRBJ2-1	once	TRBV7-2	TGTGCCAGCAGCTTAGGTGGGAGGGCCTACAATGAGCAGTTCTTC	CASSLGGRAYNEQFF
-	TRBJ2-1	-	TRBV7-2	TGTGCCAGCAGCTTACCGTCCCTCGGACCCAAGCAGTTCTTC	CASSLPSLGPKQFF
-	TRBJ1-2	-	TRBV7-2	TGTGCCAGCAGCTTGTACCGGAACTGGGACTATGGCTACACCTTC	CASSLYRNWDYGYTF
-	TRBJ1-3	few	TRBV30	TGTGCCTGGAAGCGGTCTGGAAACACCATATATTTT	CAWKRSGNTIYF
TRBD2	TRBJ2-7	-	TRBV7-9	TGTGCCAGCAGCCAAGGACTAGCGGGAGCCTACGAGCAGTACTTC	CASSQGLAGAYEQYF
-	TRBJ2-7	-	TRBV28	TGTGCCAGCGGCTACCACGAGCAGTACTTC	CASGYHEQYF
-	TRBJ1-4	once	TRBV2	TGTGCCAGCTCGGTACAGGTCACTGAAAAACTGTTTTTT	CASSVQVTEKLFF
-	TRBJ2-7	-	TRBV5-1	TGCGCCAGCAGCTTGGCCAGCGCGGGCAGGGGATCTGACGAGCAGTACTTC	CASSLASAGRGSDEQYF
-	TRBJ2-2	-	TRBV28	TGTGCCAGCAGTATTCGAGCGAACACCGGGGAGCTGTTTTTT	CASSIRANTGELFF
-	TRBJ2-3	-	TRBV9	TGTGCCAGCAGCGTAGATAGCGGTCTAATTTATACGCAGTATTTT	CASSVDSGLIYTQYF
-	TRBJ1-5	-	TRBV28	TGTGCCAGCAGCCCACCGGGGAATGCCAATCAGCCCCAGCATTTT	CASSPPGNANQPQHF
TRBD1	TRBJ1-2	few	TRBV28	TGTGCCAGCACCTACATGACAGGGATCAACTTC	CASTYMTGINF